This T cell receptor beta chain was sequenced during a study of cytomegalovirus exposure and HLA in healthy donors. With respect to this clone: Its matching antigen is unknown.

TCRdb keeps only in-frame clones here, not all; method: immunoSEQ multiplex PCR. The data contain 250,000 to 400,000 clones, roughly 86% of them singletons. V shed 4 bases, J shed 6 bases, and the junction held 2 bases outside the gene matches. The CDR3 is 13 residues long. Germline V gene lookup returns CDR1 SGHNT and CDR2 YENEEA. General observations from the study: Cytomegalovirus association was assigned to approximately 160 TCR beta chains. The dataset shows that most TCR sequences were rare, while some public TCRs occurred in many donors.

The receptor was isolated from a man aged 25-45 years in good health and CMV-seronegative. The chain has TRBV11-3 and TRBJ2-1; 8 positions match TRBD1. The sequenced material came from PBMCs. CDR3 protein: CASSSDRGNEQFF. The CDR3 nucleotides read TGTGCCAGCAGCTCCGACAGGGGCAATGAGCAGTTCTTC.